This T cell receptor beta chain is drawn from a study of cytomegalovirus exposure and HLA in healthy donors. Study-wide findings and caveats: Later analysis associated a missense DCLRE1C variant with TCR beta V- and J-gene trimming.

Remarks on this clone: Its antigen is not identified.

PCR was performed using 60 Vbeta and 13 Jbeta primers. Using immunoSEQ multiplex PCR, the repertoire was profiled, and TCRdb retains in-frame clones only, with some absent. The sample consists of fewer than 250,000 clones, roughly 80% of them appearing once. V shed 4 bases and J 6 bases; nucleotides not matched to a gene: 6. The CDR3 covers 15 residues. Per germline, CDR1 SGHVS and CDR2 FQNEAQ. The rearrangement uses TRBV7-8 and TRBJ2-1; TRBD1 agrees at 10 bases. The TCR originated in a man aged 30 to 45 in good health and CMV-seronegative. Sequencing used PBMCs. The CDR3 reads CASSSQGDRGNEQFF. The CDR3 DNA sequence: TGTGCCAGCAGCTCTCAAGGGGACAGGGGCAATGAGCAGTTCTTC.